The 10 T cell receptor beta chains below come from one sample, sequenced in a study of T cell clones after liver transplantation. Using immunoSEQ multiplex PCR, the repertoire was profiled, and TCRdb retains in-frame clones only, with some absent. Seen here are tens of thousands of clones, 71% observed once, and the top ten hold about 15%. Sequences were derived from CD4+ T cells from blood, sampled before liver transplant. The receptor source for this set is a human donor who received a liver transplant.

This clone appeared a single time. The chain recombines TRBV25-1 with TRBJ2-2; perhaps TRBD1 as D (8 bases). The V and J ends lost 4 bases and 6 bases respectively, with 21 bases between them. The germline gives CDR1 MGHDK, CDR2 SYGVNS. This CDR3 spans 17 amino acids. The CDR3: CASSVTQGGKGAGELFF. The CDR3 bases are TGTGCCAGCAGTGTAACACAGGGGGGGAAAGGAGCCGGGGAGCTGTTTTTT.

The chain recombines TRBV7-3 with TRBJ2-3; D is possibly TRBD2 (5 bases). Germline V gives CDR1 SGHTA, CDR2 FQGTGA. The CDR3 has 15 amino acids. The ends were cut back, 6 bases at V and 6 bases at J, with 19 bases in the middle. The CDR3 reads CASSSNSGGGDTQYF. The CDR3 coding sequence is TGTGCCAGCAGTTCAAACAGCGGTGGTGGGGATACGCAGTATTTT.

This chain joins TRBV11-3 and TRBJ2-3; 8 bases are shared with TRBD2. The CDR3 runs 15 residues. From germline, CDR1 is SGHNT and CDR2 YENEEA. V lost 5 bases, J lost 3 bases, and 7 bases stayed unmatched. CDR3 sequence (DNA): TGTGCCAGCAGCCGGACTAGCCTACAGACAGATACGCAGTATTTT. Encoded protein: CASSRTSLQTDTQYF. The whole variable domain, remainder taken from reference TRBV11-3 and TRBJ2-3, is EAGVVQSPRYKIIEKKQPVAFWCNPISGHNTLYWYLQNLGQGPELLIRYENEEAVDDSQLPKDRFSAERLKGVDSTLKIQPAELGDSAVYLCASSRTSLQTDTQYFGPGTRLTVL.

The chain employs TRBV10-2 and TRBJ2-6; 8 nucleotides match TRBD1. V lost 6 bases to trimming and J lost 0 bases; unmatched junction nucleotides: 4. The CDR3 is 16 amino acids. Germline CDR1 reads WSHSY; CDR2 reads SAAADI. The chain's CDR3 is CASRSGGNSGANVLTF. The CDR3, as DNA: TGCGCCAGCAGGTCAGGGGGCAACTCTGGGGCCAACGTCCTGACTTTC.

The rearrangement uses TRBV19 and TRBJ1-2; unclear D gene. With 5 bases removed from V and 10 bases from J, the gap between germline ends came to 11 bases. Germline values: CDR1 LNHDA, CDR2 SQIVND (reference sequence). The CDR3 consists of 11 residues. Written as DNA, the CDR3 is TGTGCCAGTAGTTCGAGGGATTACTACACCTTC. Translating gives CASSSRDYYTF.

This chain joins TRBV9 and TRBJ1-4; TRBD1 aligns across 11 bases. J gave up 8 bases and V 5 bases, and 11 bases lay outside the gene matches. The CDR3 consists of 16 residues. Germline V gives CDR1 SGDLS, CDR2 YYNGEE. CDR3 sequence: CASSRDRGGIREKLFF. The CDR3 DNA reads TGTGCCAGCAGTCGGGACAGGGGGGGTATCCGGGAAAAACTGTTTTTT.

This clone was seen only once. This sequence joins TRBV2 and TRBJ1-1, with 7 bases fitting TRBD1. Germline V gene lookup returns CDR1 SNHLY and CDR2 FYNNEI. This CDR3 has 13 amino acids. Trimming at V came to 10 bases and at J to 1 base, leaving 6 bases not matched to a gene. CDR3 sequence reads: CAISGQPNTEAFF. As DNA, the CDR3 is TGTGCCATATCGGGACAGCCGAACACTGAAGCTTTCTTT. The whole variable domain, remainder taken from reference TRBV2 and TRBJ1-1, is EPEVTQTPSHQVTQMGQEVILRCVPISNHLYFYWYRQILGQKVEFLVSFYNNEISEKSEIFDDQFSVERPDGSNFTLKIRSTKLEDSAMYFCAISGQPNTEAFFGQGTRLTVV.

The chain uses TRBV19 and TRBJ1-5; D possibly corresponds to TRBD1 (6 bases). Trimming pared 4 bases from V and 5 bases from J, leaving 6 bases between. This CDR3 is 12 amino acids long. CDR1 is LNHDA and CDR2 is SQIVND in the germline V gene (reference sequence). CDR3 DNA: TGTGCCAGTAGTAACAGGGATCAGCCCCAGCATTTT. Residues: CASSNRDQPQHF.

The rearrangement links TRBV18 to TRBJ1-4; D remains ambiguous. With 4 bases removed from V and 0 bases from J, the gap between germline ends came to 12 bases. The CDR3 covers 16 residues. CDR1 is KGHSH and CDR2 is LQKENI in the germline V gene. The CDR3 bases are TGTGCCAGCTCACGGCTAGGAAAGGCAACTAATGAAAAACTGTTTTTT. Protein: CASSRLGKATNEKLFF.

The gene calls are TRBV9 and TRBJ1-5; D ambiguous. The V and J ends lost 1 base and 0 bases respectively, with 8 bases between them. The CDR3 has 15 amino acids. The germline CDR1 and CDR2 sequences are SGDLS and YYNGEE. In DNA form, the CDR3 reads TGTGCCAGCAGCGTACGCGCGGATAGCAATCAGCCCCAGCATTTT. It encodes CASSVRADSNQPQHF.